The next 9 T cell receptor beta chains were all read from a single sample in a study of glioma-infiltrating T cells. The iRepertoire nested amplicon-rescue multiplex PCR amplified TCR alpha and beta CDR3s from RNA. From the multiplex PCR reads, TCRdb called clonotypes with MiXCR, one entry per CDR3 protein. The sample lists under 200,000 distinct CDR3 sequences, about 31% occurring once. Source material: glioma tissue, nonneoplastic brain tissue, or PBMCs (not recorded which). The source is a human donor with low-grade glioma or glioblastoma, undergoing nonglioma brain surgery, or in good health (not recorded which).

This clonotype has at least ten counts. V usage is TRBV4-1 and J usage is TRBJ2-1; D not certain. The CDR3 is 17 amino acids. Germline V gives CDR1 MGHRA, CDR2 YSYEKL. V was trimmed by 4 bases and J by 2 bases, leaving 18 bases between them. As DNA, the CDR3 is TGCGCCAGCAGCCGCCAGGAGCGAGTGAGCCCCTACAATGAGCAGTTCTTC. This sequence encodes CASSRQERVSPYNEQFF.

This clonotype has at least ten counts. J is TRBJ2-1 and V is TRBV24-1; 11 positions match TRBD2. The CDR3 has 14 residues. The V gene end was trimmed by 9 bases and the J gene end by 2 bases; junction bases not matched to a gene: 2. Germline V gene lookup returns CDR1 KGHDR and CDR2 SFDVKD. CDR3 sequence (DNA): TGTGCCACCGCTAGCGGGGGGACCTACAATGAGCAGTTCTTC. Its protein is CATASGGTYNEQFF.

This clonotype turned up a few times. The rearrangement links TRBV2 to TRBJ2-4, with a weak D call TRBD1 (6 bases). The germline V and J ends were trimmed by 8 bases and 1 base, with 9 bases remaining between them. The CDR3 extends over 13 amino acids. Germline values: CDR1 SNHLY, CDR2 FYNNEI. CDR3 nucleotide sequence: TGTGCCAGCCGTACAGGGGCCAAAAACATTCAGTACTTC. Its translation: CASRTGAKNIQYF.

This clonotype has just a few counts. The chain uses TRBV6-1 and TRBJ1-5; 8 bases fit TRBD1. With 6 bases clipped from V and 2 bases from J, the junction kept 9 bases outside the gene matches. This CDR3 is 16 amino acids long. CDR1 is MNHNS, CDR2 SASEGT, per germline. The CDR3 here is CASSVTQDRGNQPQHF. CDR3 DNA sequence: TGTGCCAGCAGCGTAACCCAGGACAGGGGCAATCAGCCCCAGCATTTT.

The V call is TRBV18, the J call TRBJ2-1, with 9 bases lining up with TRBD2. V lost 2 bases, J lost 7 bases, and 6 bases stayed unmatched. The CDR3 loop spans 15 amino acids. Germline CDR1 and CDR2: KGHSH and LQKENI. This CDR3 is CASSPLAGALNEQFF. The DNA of the CDR3 is TGTGCCAGCTCACCATTAGCGGGAGCTTTGAATGAGCAGTTCTTC. The whole variable domain, remainder taken from reference TRBV18 and TRBJ2-1, is NAGVMQNPRHLVRRRGQEARLRCSPMKGHSHVYWYRQLPEEGLKFMVYLQKENIIDESGMPKERFSAEFPKEGPSILRIQQVVRGDSAAYFCASSPLAGALNEQFFGPGTRLTVL.

Comments on this clonotype: It may be a read error: a sequence one base away is much more abundant. The chain links TRBV7-9 to TRBJ2-7; 7 bases fit TRBD2. V gave up 7 bases and J gave up 1 base; unmatched junction bases: 10. Per the germline V gene, CDR1 is SEHNR and CDR2 is FQNEAQ (reference sequence). The CDR3 extends over 15 amino acids. CDR3 sequence reads: CASIRGELISYEQYF. The DNA for the CDR3 is TGTGCCAGCATCCGGGGGGAACTGATATCCTACGAGCAGTACTTC.

The sample holds many counts of this clonotype. The rearrangement links TRBV7-2 to TRBJ2-3, with a weak D call TRBD2 (6 bases). The CDR3 has 12 residues. Germline V CDR1 and CDR2: SGHTA, FQGNSA. V was pared by 6 bases and J by 6 bases, with 10 bases between. The CDR3 DNA reads TGTGCCAGCAGGCTGGAGGGGGATACGCAGTATTTT. It codes for CASRLEGDTQYF.

With respect to this clonotype: Given a much more abundant clone one base away, this may be a read error. The chain uses TRBV7-9 and TRBJ2-7; TRBD1 matches at 9 bases. The CDR3 loop spans 15 amino acids. J gave up 3 bases and V 4 bases, and 7 bases lay outside the gene matches. Germline CDR1 and CDR2: SEHNR and FQNEAQ (reference sequence). The DNA of the CDR3 is TGTGCCAGCAGCTATTGGGGACAGGGTTTCTACGAGCAGTACTTC. The encoded protein is CASSYWGQGFYEQYF.

The genes are TRBV18 and TRBJ2-4; tentatively, D is TRBD2 (5 bases). Between the trimmed V and J ends, which lost 4 bases and 5 bases, there was a span of 12 bases. This CDR3 comprises 14 residues. Germline V gene sequence: CDR1 KGHSH, CDR2 LQKENI. The CDR3 region has the DNA TGTGCCAGCTCACAGGCAGGAGCGGAAAACATTCAGTACTTC. Translating gives CASSQAGAENIQYF.